What follows are 16 T cell receptor beta chains derived from one specimen sequenced in a study of T cell responses to AZD1222 COVID-19 vaccine. The assay was immunoSEQ multiplex PCR, and TCRdb's table has in-frame clones only and misses some. The sample shows approximately 70,000 clones, approximately 90% of them seen only once. The sample here was peripheral blood, taken 28 days after the second dose of the MenACWY control vaccine. The receptors were gathered from an adult who received the MenACWY meningococcal vaccine as a control.

J is TRBJ1-5 and V is TRBV19; D perhaps matches TRBD1 (5 bases). Trimming stripped 2 bases from V and 7 bases from J, with 9 bases between. This CDR3 has 13 amino acids. From germline, CDR1 is LNHDA and CDR2 SQIVND (reference sequence). CDR3 sequence reads: CASSIYDSQPQHF. The CDR3 DNA follows: TGTGCCAGTAGTATATACGACAGCCAGCCCCAGCATTTT.

The CDR3 DNA reads TGTGCCTGGAGTGTACAAGGGACAGGGGGATCCACCGGGGAGCTGTTTTTT. As protein: CAWSVQGTGGSTGELFF. The chain is built from TRBV30 and TRBJ2-2, with 11 positions matching TRBD1. With V trimmed by 0 bases and J by 4 bases, 7 bases remained unmatched. CDR3 length: 17 residues. Germline V gene lookup returns CDR1 GTSNPN and CDR2 SVGIG (reference sequence).

This chain connects TRBV18 to TRBJ2-7; D remains unclear. The germline gives CDR1 KGHSH, CDR2 LQKENI. This CDR3 has 15 amino acids. Deletions cut 1 base from V and 5 bases from J, with 15 bases between. In DNA, the CDR3 is TGTGCCAGCTCACCACGGGTGGGCCCGGGCCACGAGCAGTACTTC. Its translation: CASSPRVGPGHEQYF.

This chain connects TRBV19 to TRBJ2-5; TRBD2 aligns across 9 bases. Losses at the gene ends were 4 bases for V and 0 bases for J; bases not matched to a gene: 18. The CDR3 is made up of 20 amino acids. Germline V gives CDR1 LNHDA, CDR2 SQIVND (reference sequence). The DNA of the CDR3 is TGTGCCAGTAGTAAACTGCCCCAGACTAGCGGAGGATACTACCAAGAGACCCAGTACTTC. As protein: CASSKLPQTSGGYYQETQYF.

This clone was recorded once. This chain uses TRBV30 with TRBJ1-1; 9 bases are a match to TRBD1. CDR1 and CDR2 from the germline V gene are GTSNPN and SVGIG (reference sequence). J was trimmed by 4 bases and V by 3 bases; bases with no gene match: 9. The length of the CDR3 is 15 residues. CDR3 loop: CAWSPGTGMITEAFF. The CDR3 DNA follows: TGTGCCTGGAGCCCAGGGACAGGGATGATCACTGAAGCTTTCTTT. Full variable domain (outside the CDR3, taken from reference TRBV30 and TRBJ1-1): SQTIHQWPATLVQPVGSPLSLECTVEGTSNPNLYWYRQAAGRGLQLLFYSVGIGQISSEVPQNLSASRPQDRQFILSSKKLLLSDSGFYLCAWSPGTGMITEAFFGQGTRLTVV.

This chain connects TRBV6-2 or TRBV6-3 to TRBJ2-4, with a weak D call TRBD1 (6 bases). There are 16 residues in the CDR3. The germline gives CDR1 MNHEY, CDR2 SVGEGT. V lost 4 bases and J 5 bases, leaving 18 bases between the germline ends. DNA for the CDR3: TGTGCCAGCAGTTTGTGGAGACCGGGACAAGAAAACATTCAGTACTTC. It specifies CASSLWRPGQENIQYF.

In DNA form, the CDR3 reads TGTGCCAGCAGTGAACTGGCAGGGGGCTACACTGAAGCTTTCTTT. Translating gives CASSELAGGYTEAFF. The chain recombines TRBV6-1 with TRBJ1-1; 8 bases are a match to TRBD1. Unmatched junction bases numbered 5, after V lost 2 bases and J lost 3 bases. The CDR3 has 15 residues. Germline loops: CDR1 MNHNS, CDR2 SASEGT.

This rearrangement joins TRBV2 to TRBJ1-6, with D maybe TRBD1 (5 bases). CDR3 length equals 14 residues. Germline CDR1 and CDR2: SNHLY and FYNNEI. V shed 7 bases and J shed 8 bases, with 15 bases lying between them. The CDR3 here is CASKGRVDDSPLHF. CDR3 sequence (DNA): TGTGCCAGCAAGGGCAGGGTAGACGATTCACCCCTCCACTTT.

This chain uses TRBV18 with TRBJ1-3; D perhaps matches TRBD1 (5 bases). The CDR3 is 13 amino acids. V dropped 3 bases and J dropped 4 bases, with 7 bases sitting between them. Germline lookup yields CDR1 KGHSH and CDR2 LQKENI. CDR3 loop: CASSPQGGNTIYF. CDR3 bases: TGTGCCAGCTCACCTCAGGGAGGAAACACCATATATTTT.

V usage is TRBV14 and J usage is TRBJ1-3; 7 bases map to TRBD1. Germline V lookup: CDR1 SGHDN, CDR2 FVKESK. V was pared by 5 bases and J by 0 bases, with 16 bases of the junction left unmatched. CDR3 size: 19 residues. CDR3 residues: CASSALGRGLLSSGNTIYF. The CDR3, as DNA: TGTGCCAGCAGCGCCCTGGGAAGGGGGCTCCTCAGCTCTGGAAACACCATATATTTT.

The chain uses TRBV6-4 and TRBJ1-2, with a weak D call TRBD1 (5 bases). The CDR3 contains 14 residues. V was trimmed by 2 bases and J by 4 bases, leaving 11 bases between them. Germline lookup yields CDR1 MRHNA and CDR2 SNTAGT. CDR3 in DNA: TGTGCCAGCAGTGACGGGGGATTAGGCTATGGCTACACCTTC. This encodes CASSDGGLGYGYTF.

The chain carries TRBV3-1 (or the pseudogene TRBV3-2) and TRBJ2-3; a weak D match, TRBD2 (7 bases). Germline CDR1 is LGHDT and CDR2 is YNNKEL (reference sequence). Trimming took 0 bases from V and 2 from J, leaving 18 bases between them. This CDR3 has 18 amino acids. The CDR3 here is CASSQEPRRGPFTDTQYF. In DNA form, the CDR3 reads TGTGCCAGCAGCCAAGAACCCCGGCGGGGGCCCTTCACAGATACGCAGTATTTT.

This clone was recorded only once. The chain has TRBV7-8 and TRBJ1-1; 7 bases are shared with TRBD1. V was clipped by 5 bases and J by 4 bases; unmatched bases: 16. The CDR3 is 17 residues long. Per the germline V gene, CDR1 is SGHVS and CDR2 is FQNEAQ. CDR3 nucleotides: TGTGCCAGCAGCGCCCGACAGGGTGGGGATTTGAGCACTGAAGCTTTCTTT. As protein: CASSARQGGDLSTEAFF.

V is TRBV19 and J is TRBJ1-1; D gene ambiguous. This CDR3 is 14 amino acids long. The germline V and J ends were trimmed by 1 base and 2 bases, with 8 bases remaining between them. Germline CDR1 reads LNHDA; CDR2 reads SQIVND (reference sequence). The CDR3 DNA follows: TGTGCCAGTAGTATAGCCGGAGCAAACACTGAAGCTTTCTTT. It yields the protein CASSIAGANTEAFF.

The sample holds one count of this clone. The CDR3 sequence is CASSSGTGDYEQYF. CDR3 nucleotide sequence: TGTGCCAGCAGTTCCGGGACAGGAGACTACGAGCAGTACTTC. The genes are TRBV27 and TRBJ2-7; TRBD1 aligns across 8 bases. Losses at the gene ends were 4 bases for V and 3 bases for J; bases not matched to a gene: 5. Looked up from germline, CDR1 is MNHEY and CDR2 is SMNVEV (reference sequence). This CDR3 spans 14 amino acids.

The chain is built from TRBV30 and TRBJ1-4; D is perhaps TRBD1 (6 bases). Trimming removed 2 bases at V and 7 bases at J, with 11 bases between. Germline assignment: CDR1 GTSNPN and CDR2 SVGIG (reference sequence). This CDR3 comprises 13 residues. The CDR3: CAWSRQVGEKLFF. The CDR3, as DNA: TGTGCCTGGAGTAGACAGGTCGGTGAAAAACTGTTTTTT.